This TCR beta chain was captured by sequencing in a study of cytotoxic CD8 clonotypes in ibrutinib-treated CLL. The CDR3 runs to 11 residues. V gave up 9 bases and J gave up 7 bases, with 12 bases separating them. CDR1 and CDR2 (germline): MGHDK, SYGVNS. Method: immunoSEQ multiplex PCR; TCRdb's copy keeps in-frame clones and lacks some. The sample lists some 200,000 clones, about three quarters occurring once. The receptor was derived from a human donor with chronic lymphocytic leukemia. This chain connects TRBV25-1 to TRBJ1-1; D uncertain. The source was PBMCs, collected after 12 months of ibrutinib treatment. The CDR3, as DNA: TGTGCCAGGGAACATTACCTTGAAGCTTTCTTT. Protein product: CAREHYLEAFF.